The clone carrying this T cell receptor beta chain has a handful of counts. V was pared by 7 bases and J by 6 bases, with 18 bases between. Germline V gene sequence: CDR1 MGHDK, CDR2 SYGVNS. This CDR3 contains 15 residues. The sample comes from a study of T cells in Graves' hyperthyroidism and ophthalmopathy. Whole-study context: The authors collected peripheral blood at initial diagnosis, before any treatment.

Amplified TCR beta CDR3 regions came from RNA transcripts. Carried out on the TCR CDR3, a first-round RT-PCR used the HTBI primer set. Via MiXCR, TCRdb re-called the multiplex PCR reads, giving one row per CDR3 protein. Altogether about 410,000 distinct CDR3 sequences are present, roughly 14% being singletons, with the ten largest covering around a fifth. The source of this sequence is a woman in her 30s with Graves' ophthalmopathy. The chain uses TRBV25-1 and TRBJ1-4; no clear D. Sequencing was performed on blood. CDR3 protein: CASTGTGIVHEKLFF. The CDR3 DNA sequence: TGTGCCAGCACCGGCACCGGGATAGTACATGAAAAACTGTTTTTT.